The entry below describes one TCR beta chain. This clonotype was observed a few times. Its specific antigen is unknown. Base quality data are lacking; no much larger clone is found one base away. The data were obtained in a study of T-cell reconstitution after alpha-beta-depleted transplantation in children listed by TCRdb under 2016. Describing the broader study: Using TCR repertoire profiling, the study followed T-cell immune reconstitution in a quantitative way in children after TCRalphabeta/CD19-depleted allogeneic hematopoietic cell transplantation. Results the study describes overall, beyond this receptor: In some patients, the high TCRbeta diversity seen at day 60 was put down to recipient T cells and intrathymic progenitors that had survived conditioning. Hyperexpanded clone frequencies declined over subsequent months; after one year, T-cell counts and TCRbeta diversity were mostly attributed to newly produced T cells. The apparently early recovery of alphabetaT-cell counts about two months after transplant reportedly depended on only several hundred rapidly expanded clones that came from non-depleted graft cells.

Counted from cysteine to phenylalanine, this CDR3 has 17 amino acids. The retained sequence is limited to the CDR3, 51 bases, with the frame set at the first base. V is clipped by 5 bases and J by 0 bases, and the sequence between their germline boundaries is 20 bases long. The sample's treatment or condition label, decoded: allogeneic hematopoietic cell transplantation with graft depleted of TCRalphabeta T cells and CD19 B cells. Transplant recipients were children who received TCRalphabeta/CD19-depleted allogeneic hematopoietic cell grafts. Library construction relied on PCR. Sequencing was carried out with an Illumina HiSeq 2500. To normalize quantification of the TCRbeta repertoire, the TCR libraries were built with molecular barcoding that relied on unique molecular identifiers. TCRdb reworked the public reads: Q25 trimming with fastp, MiXCR clone assembly, productive beta chains retained. Every entry covers one CDR3 protein and lists the most common genes and DNA from its rows. Across this sample there are 450,000 to 700,000 distinct CDR3 sequences, with 25% to 30% seen only once. Approximately 33% of the sample comes from the top ten.

Specimen: PBMCs, collected before TCRalphabeta/CD19-depleted stem cell transplant. The sequence links TRBV12-3 or TRBV12-4 to TRBJ2-7, and perhaps TRBD1 as D gene, on 6 matching bases. The sequence came from a boy in the first two years of life with Wiskott-Aldrich syndrome, due to receive a stem cell transplant. For the CDR3, the sequence is CASSQRLTGLSSYEQYF. DNA sequence: TGTGCCAGCAGTCAACGCCTGACAGGACTGAGCTCCTACGAGCAGTACTTC.